Listed here are 23 T cell receptor beta chains from one sample, sequenced in a study of Ad26.COV2.S vaccination and SARS-CoV-2 variants. Documented treatment: about 20 received Ad26.COV2.S at low or high dose, single or two shots; roughly five received placebo; per-sample allocation not given. Sampling occurred on day 63 after the first vaccine or placebo injection. Sequencing used immunoSEQ multiplex PCR; TCRdb keeps in-frame clones, though not all of them. The sample lists fewer than 800,000 clones; roughly 90% were seen once. The sample in question was peripheral blood, obtained in a trial of Ad26.COV2.S vaccine versus placebo. The receptor set was obtained from a person between 18 and 65 years old who received the Ad26.COV2.S COVID-19 vaccine or a placebo.

The CDR3 spells CASSLDTSGGEQFF. For the CDR3, the DNA is TGTGCCAGCAGCTTAGATACTAGCGGGGGTGAGCAGTTCTTC. This sequence joins TRBV7-3 and TRBJ2-1; the match to TRBD2 covers 11 bases. Germline loops: CDR1 SGHTA, CDR2 FQGTGA. The CDR3 sequence is 14 residues long. V lost 2 bases and J lost 9; bases outside the gene matches: 3. Drawing the rest from reference TRBV7-3 and TRBJ2-1, the complete variable domain is GAGVSQTPSNKVTEKGKYVELRCDPISGHTALYWYRQSLGQGPEFLIYFQGTGAADDSGLPNDRFFAVRPEGSVSTLKIQRTERGDSAVYLCASSLDTSGGEQFFGPGTRLTVL.

In this sample, this clone turned up a few times. The genes are TRBV15 and TRBJ2-7, with D hard to call. This CDR3 spans 13 amino acids. V gave up 0 bases and J gave up 3 bases, with 6 bases separating them. Germline CDR1 and CDR2: LNHNV and YYDKDF (reference sequence). Written as DNA, the CDR3 is TGTGCCACCAGCAGAGAAGTACGCTACGAGCAGTACTTC. It specifies CATSREVRYEQYF.

Notes on this clone: Other DNA sequences from this sample encode an identical CDR3 as well. The chain joins TRBV7-9 to TRBJ1-3, with TRBD1 matching 8 bases. The CDR3 length is 15 residues. Germline CDR1 SEHNR, CDR2 FQNEAQ (reference sequence). The V segment lost 3 bases and the J segment 3 bases; nucleotides outside the gene matches: 4. The DNA for the CDR3 is TGTGCCAGCAGCTTTACAGGGGGTTTTGGAAACACCATATATTTT. Its translation: CASSFTGGFGNTIYF. The full variable domain, its missing parts supplied by reference TRBV7-9 and TRBJ1-3, is DTGVSQNPRHKITKRGQNVTFRCDPISEHNRLYWYRQTLGQGPEFLTYFQNEAQLEKSRLLSDRFSAERPKGSFSTLEIQRTEQGDSAMYLCASSFTGGFGNTIYFGEGSWLTVV.

In this sample, this clone turned up once. This chain links TRBV7-2 with TRBJ2-1; 9 nucleotides align to TRBD1. The V and J ends lost 1 base and 7 bases, in that order; junction bases with no gene match: 2. CDR1 and CDR2 from the germline V gene are SGHTA and FQGNSA. This CDR3 region has 14 residues. CDR3 protein: CASSLDGTGNEQFF. The CDR3 nucleotides read TGTGCCAGCAGCTTAGACGGGACAGGGAATGAGCAGTTCTTC.

The chain recombines TRBV5-5 with TRBJ2-3, with TRBD1 as a possible D gene (5 bases). The germline V gene encodes CDR1 SGHKS and CDR2 YYEKEE (reference sequence). The CDR3 covers 16 residues. The ends were cut back, 4 bases at V and 1 base at J, with 16 bases in the middle. CDR3 residues: CASSPQSAGRTDTQYF. The CDR3 DNA sequence: TGTGCCAGCAGCCCCCAGAGCGCAGGGCGCACAGATACGCAGTATTTT. The full variable domain, with the rest looked up from reference TRBV5-5 and TRBJ2-3, is DAGVTQSPTHLIKTRGQQVTLRCSPISGHKSVSWYQQVLGQGPQFIFQYYEKEERGRGNFPDRFSARQFPNYSSELNVNALLLGDSALYLCASSPQSAGRTDTQYFGPGTRLTVL.

This rearrangement joins TRBV19 to TRBJ2-3; D is perhaps TRBD1 (6 bases). The CDR3 runs 16 residues. The V end was cut by 4 bases, the J end by 0 bases, with 14 bases between. Germline CDR1 LNHDA, CDR2 SQIVND (reference sequence). In nucleotides, the CDR3 is TGTGCCAGTAGTACCGACAGGACGTCTAGCACAGATACGCAGTATTTT. Protein: CASSTDRTSSTDTQYF.

This rearrangement joins TRBV19 to TRBJ1-6, with D possibly TRBD1 on 5 matching bases. V was trimmed by 1 base and J by 9 bases, leaving 13 bases between them. The V gene's germline CDR1 is LNHDA and CDR2 SQIVND (reference sequence). This CDR3 spans 15 amino acids. CDR3 nucleotide sequence: TGTGCCAGTAGTATAGGGGGGGTCGGAATTTCACCCCTCCACTTT. This sequence encodes CASSIGGVGISPLHF.

The chain is built from TRBV30 and TRBJ1-5; TRBD1 agrees at 7 bases. Losses at the gene ends were 0 bases for V and 7 bases for J; bases not matched to a gene: 12. Germline CDR1 is GTSNPN and CDR2 is SVGIG (reference sequence). The CDR3 extends over 16 amino acids. Here the CDR3 reads CAWSVIRQGREQPQHF. Written as DNA, the CDR3 is TGTGCCTGGAGTGTAATCCGACAGGGTAGGGAACAGCCCCAGCATTTT.

This rearrangement joins TRBV18 to TRBJ1-1; D is unclear. Germline-derived CDR1 and CDR2 are KGHSH and LQKENI. The CDR3 has 13 residues. V was clipped by 3 bases and J by 1 base, with 6 bases between them. This chain's CDR3 is CASSPIRNTEAFF. CDR3 DNA: TGTGCCAGCTCACCGATCCGGAACACTGAAGCTTTCTTT.

There are a few counts of this clone. The V gene is TRBV14, the J gene TRBJ1-2, with 10 nucleotides matching TRBD1. Germline values: CDR1 SGHDN, CDR2 FVKESK. V was clipped by 2 bases and J by 5 bases; unmatched bases: 2. The CDR3 sequence is 14 residues long. The CDR3 nucleotides read TGTGCCAGCAGCCAACGACAGGGGGCATATGGCTACACCTTC. The encoded protein is CASSQRQGAYGYTF. Combining the CDR3 with reference TRBV14 and TRBJ1-2 gives the whole variable domain EAGVTQFPSHSVIEKGQTVTLRCDPISGHDNLYWYRRVMGKEIKFLLHFVKESKQDESGMPNNRFLAERTGGTYSTLKVQPAELEDSGVYFCASSQRQGAYGYTFGSGTRLTVV.

The CDR3 coding sequence is TGTGCCAGCAGTCATACACCGTACGAGCAGTACTTC. It codes for CASSHTPYEQYF. The chain uses TRBV12-3 or TRBV12-4 and TRBJ2-7; no reliable D call. Trimming pared 5 bases from V and 4 bases from J, leaving 9 bases between. The CDR3 runs 12 residues.

The V gene is TRBV11-1, the J gene TRBJ2-2; the D is unclear. V was shortened by 5 bases and J by 6 bases, with 7 bases between the two germline ends. Germline V lookup: CDR1 SGHAT, CDR2 FQDESV (reference sequence). CDR3 length: 12 residues. In DNA, the CDR3 is TGTGCCAGCAGCCGGACGCCCGGGGAGCTGTTTTTT. Translating it yields CASSRTPGELFF.

This chain links TRBV3-1 (or the pseudogene TRBV3-2) with TRBJ1-5; D remains ambiguous. CDR3 size: 19 residues. The ends were cut back, 4 bases at V and 1 base at J, with 23 bases in the middle. The germline V gene encodes CDR1 LGHDT and CDR2 YNNKEL (reference sequence). The CDR3 bases are TGTGCCAGCAGCCCAAGTCCCAAAGTCGGGGAATCGAGCAATCAGCCCCAGCATTTT. Translated, it gives CASSPSPKVGESSNQPQHF.

In this sample, this clone turned up a few times. The J gene is TRBJ2-5, the V gene TRBV14; TRBD2 matches at 13 bases. CDR1 is SGHDN, CDR2 FVKESK, per germline. This CDR3 has 18 amino acids. With 0 bases clipped from V and 2 bases from J, the junction kept 6 bases outside the gene matches. DNA for the CDR3: TGTGCCAGCAGCCAAGATTGGACTAGCGGGGGTATGCAAGAGACCCAGTACTTC. Protein sequence: CASSQDWTSGGMQETQYF.

V gene TRBV6-5 combines with J gene TRBJ2-1; D is uncertain. The V end lost 0 bases, the J end lost 1 base, and 10 bases lay between the germline ends. There are 16 residues in the CDR3. Germline V lookup: CDR1 MNHEY, CDR2 SVGAGI. The CDR3 sequence: CASSYSRYHSYNEQFF. The DNA of the CDR3 is TGTGCCAGCAGTTACTCCCGATACCATTCCTACAATGAGCAGTTCTTC.

This chain uses TRBV5-1 with TRBJ2-1; 7 bases match TRBD2. V trimming: 7 bases; J trimming: 0 bases; junction bases outside the gene matches: 4. Germline-derived CDR1 and CDR2 are SGHRS and YFSETQ. The CDR3 has 14 amino acids. CDR3 sequence reads: CASGGDSSYNEQFF. The CDR3 DNA is TGCGCCAGCGGGGGGGATAGCTCCTACAATGAGCAGTTCTTC.

V gene TRBV19 combines with J gene TRBJ2-7; D perhaps matches TRBD1 (5 bases). From germline, CDR1 is LNHDA and CDR2 SQIVND (reference sequence). The CDR3 totals 14 residues. Trimming left V 6 bases short and J 3 bases short, with 15 bases between. The CDR3 DNA sequence: TGTGCCAGTAGCACCCAAGACAGAGGCTACGAGCAGTACTTC. Translating gives CASSTQDRGYEQYF.

This clone was picked up one time. The chain has TRBV7-6 and TRBJ2-5; D remains ambiguous. CDR1 is SGHVS and CDR2 is FNYEAQ in the germline V gene. The ends were cut back, 6 bases at V and 5 bases at J, with 19 bases in the middle. There are 15 residues in the CDR3. CDR3 region: CASRKFLGSYETQYF. CDR3 sequence (DNA): TGTGCCAGCAGGAAATTTCTCGGCAGCTACGAGACCCAGTACTTC.

The genes are TRBV5-1 and TRBJ1-5; D possibly corresponds to TRBD1 (5 bases). CDR1 is SGHRS and CDR2 is YFSETQ in the germline V gene. The CDR3 has 13 residues. Trimming took 2 bases from V and 6 from J, leaving 9 bases between them. In DNA, the CDR3 is TGCGCCAGCAGCTTAGAGGGACCTCAGCCCCAGCATTTT. It specifies CASSLEGPQPQHF.

The rearrangement joins TRBV6-6 to TRBJ2-7; 8 bases agree with TRBD1. The germline CDR1 and CDR2 sequences are MNHNY and SVGAGI (reference sequence). With V trimmed by 10 bases and J by 4 bases, 6 bases remained unmatched. CDR3 length: 12 residues. CDR3 loop: CATDRGTYEQYF. As DNA, the CDR3 is TGTGCCACCGACAGGGGAACTTACGAGCAGTACTTC.

The J gene is TRBJ2-1, the V gene TRBV7-9, with 8 bases aligning to TRBD2. Germline CDR1 SEHNR, CDR2 FQNEAQ (reference sequence). Trimming cost V 6 bases and J 7 bases; bases outside gene matches: 17. The CDR3 sequence is 17 residues long. CDR3 nucleotides: TGTGCCAGCAGGCGGACCCCGTCAGCGGGAGAGGATAATGAGCAGTTCTTC. Protein sequence: CASRRTPSAGEDNEQFF.

The chain has TRBV5-1 and TRBJ1-2; 11 positions agree with TRBD1. V gave up 4 bases and J gave up 3 bases; unmatched junction bases: 5. Per germline, CDR1 SGHRS and CDR2 YFSETQ. The CDR3 has 15 amino acids. In DNA, the CDR3 is TGCGCCAGCAGCACGGGACAGGGGGACTACTATGGCTACACCTTC. It is translated as CASSTGQGDYYGYTF.

The chain uses TRBV18 and TRBJ1-1; D uncertain. Germline CDR1 is KGHSH and CDR2 is LQKENI. Trimming stripped 3 bases from V and 1 base from J, with 12 bases between. The CDR3 has 15 residues. The CDR3 nucleotides read TGTGCCAGCTCACCGTTAATTGCCAGGAACACTGAAGCTTTCTTT. Translated, it gives CASSPLIARNTEAFF.